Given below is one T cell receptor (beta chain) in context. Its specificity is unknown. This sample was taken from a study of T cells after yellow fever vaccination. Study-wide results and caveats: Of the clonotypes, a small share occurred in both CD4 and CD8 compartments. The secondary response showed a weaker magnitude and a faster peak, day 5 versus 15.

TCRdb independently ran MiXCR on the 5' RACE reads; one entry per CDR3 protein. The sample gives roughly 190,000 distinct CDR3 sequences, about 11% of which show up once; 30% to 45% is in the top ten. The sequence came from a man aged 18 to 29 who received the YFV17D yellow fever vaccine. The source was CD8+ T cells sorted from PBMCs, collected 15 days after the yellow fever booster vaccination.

The chain's CDR3 is CASSPRRDRGIYEQYF. CDR3 DNA: TGTGCCAGCAGCCCCCGCCGGGACAGGGGCATCTACGAGCAGTACTTC. The rearrangement joins TRBV7-2 to TRBJ2-7; 10 bases are a match to TRBD1. J gave up 3 bases and V 5 bases, and 10 bases lay outside the gene matches. The CDR3 is 16 amino acids. Germline assignment: CDR1 SGHTA and CDR2 FQGNSA.